This entry describes one T cell receptor (beta chain). The sample originates from a study of blood T cells in healthy people across ages. The V end was cut by 4 bases, the J end by 6 bases, with 17 bases between. Germline V gene sequence: CDR1 SGHRS, CDR2 YFSETQ. The CDR3 sequence is 14 residues long. The authors ran a second PCR of about 6 to 12 cycles using a sample-barcoded 5' primer and a J-beta primer mix. Each CDR3 protein is one row after TCRdb ran MiXCR on the 5' RACE reads. The sample has about 670,000 distinct CDR3 sequences; roughly 43% are singletons. The sequenced sample consisted of blood. The sequence derives from an elderly man in good health. The V call is TRBV5-1, the J call TRBJ2-7; tentatively, D is TRBD2 (6 bases). CDR3 region: CASSLPIHGGEQYF. CDR3 coding DNA: TGCGCCAGCAGCCTTCCCATTCACGGGGGCGAGCAGTACTTC.